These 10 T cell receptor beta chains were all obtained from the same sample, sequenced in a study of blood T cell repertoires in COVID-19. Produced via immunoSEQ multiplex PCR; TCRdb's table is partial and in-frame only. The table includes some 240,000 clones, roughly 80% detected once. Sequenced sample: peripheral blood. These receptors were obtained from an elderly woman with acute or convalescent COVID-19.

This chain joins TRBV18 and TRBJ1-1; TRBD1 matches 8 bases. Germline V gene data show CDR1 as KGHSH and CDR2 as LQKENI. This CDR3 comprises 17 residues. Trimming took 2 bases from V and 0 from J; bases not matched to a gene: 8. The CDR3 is CASSPAGTGGMNTEAFF. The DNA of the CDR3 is TGTGCCAGCTCACCAGCAGGCACAGGGGGGATGAACACTGAAGCTTTCTTT.

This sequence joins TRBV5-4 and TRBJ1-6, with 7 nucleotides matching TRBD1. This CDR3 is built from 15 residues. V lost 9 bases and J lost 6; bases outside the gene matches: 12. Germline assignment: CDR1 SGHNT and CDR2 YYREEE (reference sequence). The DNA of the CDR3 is TGTGCCACCCGGGAAGGGGACAGCCTTAATTCACCCCTCCACTTT. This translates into CATREGDSLNSPLHF.

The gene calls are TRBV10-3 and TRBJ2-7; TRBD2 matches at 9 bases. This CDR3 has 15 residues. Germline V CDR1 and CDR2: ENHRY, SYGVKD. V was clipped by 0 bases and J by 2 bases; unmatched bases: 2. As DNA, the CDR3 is TGTGCCATCAGTGAGTCGCGGGGGGGCCCCTACGAGCAGTACTTC. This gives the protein CAISESRGGPYEQYF.

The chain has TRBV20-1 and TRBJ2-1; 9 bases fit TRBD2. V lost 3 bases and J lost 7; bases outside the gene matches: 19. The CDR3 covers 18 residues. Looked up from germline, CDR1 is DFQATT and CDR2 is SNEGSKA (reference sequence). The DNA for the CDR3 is TGCAGTGCTAGTAAAGGGTTTGGGGTAGCGGGGGTTCTGAATGAGCAGTTCTTC. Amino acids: CSASKGFGVAGVLNEQFF.

The CDR3 nucleotides are TGTGCCAGCAGCTTCGACAGGGCAAACACCATATATTTT. Translating it yields CASSFDRANTIYF. The chain is built from TRBV5-5 and TRBJ1-3, with 7 bases identical to TRBD1. There are 13 residues in the CDR3. The V and J ends lost 2 bases and 6 bases, in that order; junction bases with no gene match: 2. Germline V gene lookup returns CDR1 SGHKS and CDR2 YYEKEE (reference sequence).

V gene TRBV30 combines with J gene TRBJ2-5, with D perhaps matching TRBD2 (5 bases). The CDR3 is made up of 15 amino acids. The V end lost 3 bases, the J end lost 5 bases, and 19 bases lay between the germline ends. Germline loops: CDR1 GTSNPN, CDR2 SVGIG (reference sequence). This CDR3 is CAWSPGVSGVETQYF. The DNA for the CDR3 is TGTGCCTGGAGCCCCGGGGTGTCGGGTGTGGAGACCCAGTACTTC.

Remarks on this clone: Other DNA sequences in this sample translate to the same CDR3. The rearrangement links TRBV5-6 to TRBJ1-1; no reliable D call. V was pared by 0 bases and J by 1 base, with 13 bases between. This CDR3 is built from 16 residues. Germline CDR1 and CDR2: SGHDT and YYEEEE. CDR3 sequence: CASSLAARRANTEAFF. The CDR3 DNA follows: TGTGCCAGCAGCTTGGCCGCAAGGAGAGCGAACACTGAAGCTTTCTTT.

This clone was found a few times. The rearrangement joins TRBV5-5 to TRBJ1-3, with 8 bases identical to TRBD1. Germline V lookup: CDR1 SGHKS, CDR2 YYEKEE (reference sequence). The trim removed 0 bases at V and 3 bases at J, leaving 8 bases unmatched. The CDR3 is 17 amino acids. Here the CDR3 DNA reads TGTGCCAGCAGCTTGGCGCGGCAGGGGGCACTTGGAAACACCATATATTTT. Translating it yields CASSLARQGALGNTIYF.

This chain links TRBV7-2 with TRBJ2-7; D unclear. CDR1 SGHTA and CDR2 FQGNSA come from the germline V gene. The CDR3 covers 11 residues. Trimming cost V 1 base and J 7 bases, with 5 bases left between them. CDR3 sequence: CASSLGLEQYF. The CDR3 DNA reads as TGTGCCAGCAGCTTAGGGCTGGAGCAGTACTTC.

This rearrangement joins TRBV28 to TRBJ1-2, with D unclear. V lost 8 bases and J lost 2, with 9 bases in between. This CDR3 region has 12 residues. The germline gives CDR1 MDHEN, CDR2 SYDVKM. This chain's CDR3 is CASQTSNYGYTF. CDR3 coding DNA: TGTGCCAGCCAGACTTCCAACTATGGCTACACCTTC.